Detailed here is one T cell receptor (beta chain). This clone has only one observation. Its cognate antigen has yet to be identified. Base qualities are missing; no much larger clone stands one base away. The cohort was made up of 666 healthy bone marrow donors. At the time of sampling, all cohort members were nominally healthy, though unrecorded immune exposures were likely present. The donor was CMV seronegative and was included in the group of approximately 350 seronegative cohort members. Every donor gave a peripheral blood sample, and the peripheral blood mononuclear cells from that sample were used for TCR beta sequencing. The Qiagen DNeasy Blood Extraction Kit was used to extract genomic DNA from the blood cell samples. The method was the immunoSEQ multiplex PCR assay. For the multiplex PCR, a mixture combining 60 forward primers for TCR Vbeta segments and 13 reverse primers for TCR Jbeta segments was used. The CDR3 region of rearranged TCR beta genes was amplified from genomic DNA by a multiplex PCR assay. On the Illumina HiSeq System, the amplified TCR beta libraries were sequenced as 87-base-pair reads. The authors' pipeline ran thus. Across the 670 or so repertoires, a later analysis counted about 81 million unique TCR beta chains, around 11 million of which were shared by at least two donors. Raw reads were error-corrected and collapsed into unique sequences by a nearest-neighbor algorithm in which closely related sequences were merged to remove PCR and sequencing errors. V, D and J gene segments were assigned by aligning CDR3 sequences to IMGT reference sequences. Each retained sequence needed at least a six-nucleotide match to both a V gene segment and a J gene segment. Rearrangements were classified as productive when the CDR3 lacked stop codons and remained in frame with V and J, and all other rearrangements were classified as non-productive. Following IMGT convention, CDR3 was defined as the stretch from the second conserved V-encoded cysteine to the conserved J-encoded phenylalanine. Sequences without an unambiguous match to a single V gene segment were excluded from the earlier analysis of about 640 of the donors. An earlier analysis of several hundred of the donors called V segments functional above 56.7% productive rearrangements and segregating when the between-donor standard deviation exceeded 5%. A statistical classification framework was built for diagnosing cytomegalovirus status from the catalog of TCR beta chain sequences. In a later analysis, TCR nucleotide sequences were compared against IMGT/GENE-DB human TR gene sequences so that V and J genes could be assigned. Using the TCRdist pipeline, a later analysis assigned CDR3 sequences along with most-parsimonious VDJ recombination scenarios. In a later analysis, each TCR beta chain was defined by its CDR3 amino acid sequence together with its V-gene family, and reads lacking a unique V-gene family were excluded. In a later analysis, several hundred highly shared, low-generation-probability nucleotide sequences were removed to address suspected cross-contamination and a sequencing artifact. For each public chain, a later analysis derived a clonal expansion index from normalized ranks of inferred template counts within each repertoire. A later analysis computed generation probabilities with a VDJ recombination model fitted to out-of-frame rearrangements, and checked the results against IGoR. A later analysis scored TCR-TCR, TCR-HLA and TCR-CMV co-occurrence with hypergeometric tests, applying a repertoire-size bias correction to TCR pairs. A later analysis estimated false discovery rates by permuting HLA or CMV assignments 20 times. In a later analysis, co-occurring TCRs were grouped using DBSCAN, with TCRdist sequence similarity added in when clustering inside HLA-allele-positive subsets. Repertoires with fewer than 30,000 or more than 120,000 public chains were left out of co-occurrence clustering, as were about 5 repertoires with anomalous nucleotide sharing. TCRdb mirrors the immuneACCESS table, restricted to in-frame sequences. Some clones are absent from its copies; in checked studies, under half trace to an unresolved V gene, and the reason for the others is unknown. The DNA gave D and trimming, while V, J and clone size come from that table. This sample comprises about 100,000 clones, 76% of them detected only once. 3.5% to 5% of the sample rests with the top ten.

The source of the sample is a study of cytomegalovirus exposure and HLA in healthy donors (dated by TCRdb to between 2016 and 2019). Concerning the study at large: According to an earlier analysis of 587 of the donors, 150 million to 200 million T cells yielded over 90 million unique TCR beta sequences and 250 to 350 Gb of sequence data. An early release covering around 630 HLA-typed donors comprised about 300 gigabases of sequencing data and approximately 80 million unique TCR sequences. Among the roughly 380 genotyped donors, roughly 80% belonged to the genetic ancestry cluster associated with self-reported Caucasian donors. The study was designed to test whether signatures of past pathogen exposure could be identified by cataloging public T cell receptors. Using immunosequencing, the study profiled T cell repertoires from about 610 subjects and related those repertoires to cytomegalovirus serostatus. Besides the first cohort of 666 subjects, a separate validation cohort made up of some 110 different subjects was used. The study combined high-throughput TCR immunosequencing, statistical association of individual TCRs with disease status, and machine learning to predict cytomegalovirus infection status. A later analysis re-examined previously published TCR beta repertoires from just over 650 donors and added high-resolution HLA genotyping to investigate patterns of TCR occurrence. Rather than using new phenotypic data, the later analysis identified candidate immune exposures from TCR beta sequences and from how often those sequences occurred across donors. To decide whether each TCR beta V gene segment behaved as functional or pseudogenic, an earlier analysis of some 600 of the donors relied on high-throughput TCR beta sequencing. Donor age, sex, ethnicity and CMV serostatus were compiled alongside the repertoire data. In a later genetic analysis, genome-wide SNP genotypes for about 55% of the roughly 700 donors were used, and that subset was treated as a discovery cohort. Every repertoire in the discovery cohort had been generated on one and the same sequencing platform. HLA typing covered class I and class II loci at four-digit resolution. The number of donors typed differed by locus, with roughly 629-640 for A, B, C, DRB1 and DQB1, 522 for DQA1, 600 to 610 for DPA1, and around 460 for DPB1. Roughly five DR-DQ haplotypes were handled as single units for association and clustering, since linkage in the cohort was strong. Among roughly 400 genotyped donors of the cohort, an average of approximately 220,000 unique TCR beta nucleotide sequences was sequenced per donor, of which roughly 17% were non-productive.

The paper as a whole reports these results and caveats: Because HLA typing was missing for some donors at each locus, association tests included only the typed subset. A further reported finding was that TCR beta sequences accurately predicted the HLA-A and HLA-B alleles for most subjects in the first cohort. In the study, approximately 150 TCR beta chains were listed as associated with cytomegalovirus. Immune exposure information for the cohort was limited to CMV serostatus. A later analysis found that HLA-associated TCR beta chains were more clonally expanded and had lower generation probabilities than equally common non-associated chains. In vitro tests confirmed that a few of the cytomegalovirus-associated TCR beta chains recognize cytomegalovirus antigens. About 17 rarely observed V segments, including chromosome 9 orphons, were excluded from the earlier analysis of 550 to 700 of the donors because counts were too low. Assigning TCR associations to individual alleles was difficult when HLA alleles, especially DR and DQ, strongly co-occurred. Specific HLA alleles were associated with about 17,000 TCR beta sequences at a false discovery rate of 0.05 in a later analysis. The presence/absence analyses assumed that sequencing depth was roughly uniform across donors, and that assumption may not be true. A later analysis reported that several top co-occurrence clusters appeared linked to parvovirus B19, influenza, CMV and Epstein-Barr virus. In both the original and validation cohorts, the classifier was reported to diagnose cytomegalovirus status with high specificity and sensitivity. Correlated functional status among segregating V segments might be attributable to linkage disequilibrium, but an unknown experimental factor could not be ruled out. An earlier analysis of approximately 540 of the donors showed that most TCR beta V segments appeared in productive rearrangements either about 87% or about 30% of the time, which broadly matched IMGT annotations. Compared with the approximately 700-donor mean, donors in an Asian-associated ancestry cluster had fewer N-insertions in productive TCRs, according to a later genetic analysis. Some IMGT-functional V segments, including TRBV6-2 and TRBV6-3, could not be distinguished by the 87-base-pair reads and were therefore excluded. The sequencing pipeline was judged likely to have produced a cluster of highly shared sequence variants as a technical artifact. A later analysis found that TCR association rates varied across HLA loci, with DRB1 alleles showing the most associated TCRs and HLA-C alleles the fewest. In a later genetic analysis, a missense DCLRE1C variant was associated with V-gene and J-gene trimming of TCR beta chains, and the association was replicated in an independent cohort. In a later analysis, most CMV-associated TCR beta chains were found to appear HLA-restricted, with HLA associations seemingly driven largely by CMV exposure. Most TCR sequences were seen in very few donors, while some public TCRs were found in many individuals. It was suggested by the authors that the approach could potentially be generalized to other disease states and immunological phenotypes. This cohort had only TCR beta chains sequenced, and the lack of alpha or paired-chain data limited which features could be detected.

Taken from the germline V gene, the CDR1 and CDR2 loops are LGHNA and YSLEER. The CDR3, from cysteine to phenylalanine, totals 16 residues. The only DNA kept is the CDR3, 48 bases in frame from the first base. V was cut back by 0 bases and J by 10 bases, leaving a gap of 16 bases between them. The sample consisted of PBMCs. The chain is made from TRBV4-3 and TRBJ1-6; the D region possibly corresponds to TRBD1 (6 bases align). The TCR sequence derives from a man aged 35 to 55 in good health and CMV-seronegative. Here the CDR3 is given as CASSQDPQGMRSPLHF. The bases are TGCGCCAGCAGCCAAGATCCCCAGGGGATGAGATCACCCCTCCACTTT.